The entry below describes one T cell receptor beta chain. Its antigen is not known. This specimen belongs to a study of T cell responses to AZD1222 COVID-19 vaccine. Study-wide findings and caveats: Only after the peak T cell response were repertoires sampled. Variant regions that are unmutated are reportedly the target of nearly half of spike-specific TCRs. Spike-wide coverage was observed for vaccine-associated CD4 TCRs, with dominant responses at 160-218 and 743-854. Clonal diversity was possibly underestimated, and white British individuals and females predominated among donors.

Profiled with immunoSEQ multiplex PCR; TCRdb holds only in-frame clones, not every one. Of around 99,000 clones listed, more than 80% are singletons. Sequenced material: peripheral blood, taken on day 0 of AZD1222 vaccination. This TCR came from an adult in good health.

CDR3: CASSFPDGYSYEQYF. CDR3 nucleotide sequence: TGTGCCAGCAGTTTTCCAGACGGATACTCCTACGAGCAGTACTTC. The chain carries TRBV28 and TRBJ2-7, with D uncertain. Germline CDR1 MDHEN, CDR2 SYDVKM. Trimming took off 3 bases at V and 0 bases at J, with 12 bases between the two ends. CDR3 length equals 15 residues.